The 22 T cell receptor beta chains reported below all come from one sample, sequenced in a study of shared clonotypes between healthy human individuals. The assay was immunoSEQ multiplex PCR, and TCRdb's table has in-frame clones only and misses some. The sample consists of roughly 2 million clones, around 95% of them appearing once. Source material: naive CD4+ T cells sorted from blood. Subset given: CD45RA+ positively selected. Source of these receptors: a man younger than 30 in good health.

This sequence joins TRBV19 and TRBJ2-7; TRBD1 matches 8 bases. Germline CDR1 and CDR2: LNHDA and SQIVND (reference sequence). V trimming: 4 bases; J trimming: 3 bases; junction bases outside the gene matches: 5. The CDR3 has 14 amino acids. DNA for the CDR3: TGTGCCAGTAGTACCGGACAGGGCGGCTACGAGCAGTACTTC. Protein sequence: CASSTGQGGYEQYF.

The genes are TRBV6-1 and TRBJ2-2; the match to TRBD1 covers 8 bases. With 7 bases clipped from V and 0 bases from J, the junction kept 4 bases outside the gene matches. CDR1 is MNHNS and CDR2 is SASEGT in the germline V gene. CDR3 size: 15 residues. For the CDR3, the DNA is TGTGCCAGCACCCAGGGACAGGCGAACACCGGGGAGCTGTTTTTT. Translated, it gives CASTQGQANTGELFF.

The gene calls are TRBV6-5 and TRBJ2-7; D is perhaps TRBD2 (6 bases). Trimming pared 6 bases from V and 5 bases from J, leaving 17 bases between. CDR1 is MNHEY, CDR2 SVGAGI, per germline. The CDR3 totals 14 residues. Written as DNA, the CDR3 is TGTGCCAGCAGCCGGGGGACTCCAGGGCACGAGCAGTACTTC. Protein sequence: CASSRGTPGHEQYF.

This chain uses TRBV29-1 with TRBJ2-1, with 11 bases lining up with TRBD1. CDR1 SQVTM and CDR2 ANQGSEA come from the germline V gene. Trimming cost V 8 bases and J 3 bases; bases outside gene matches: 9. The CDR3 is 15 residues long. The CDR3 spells CSLDAGTGGYNEQFF. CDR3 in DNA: TGCAGCCTGGATGCGGGGACAGGGGGCTACAATGAGCAGTTCTTC.

The CDR3 bases are TGTGCCAGCCGTCCCGGGACAGGGTATGGGGGCACTGAAGCTTTCTTT. Its protein is CASRPGTGYGGTEAFF. V and J are TRBV9 and TRBJ1-1, with 9 bases lining up with TRBD1. V was clipped by 7 bases and J by 4 bases; unmatched bases: 14. The CDR3 contains 16 residues. CDR1 is SGDLS and CDR2 is YYNGEE in the germline V gene.

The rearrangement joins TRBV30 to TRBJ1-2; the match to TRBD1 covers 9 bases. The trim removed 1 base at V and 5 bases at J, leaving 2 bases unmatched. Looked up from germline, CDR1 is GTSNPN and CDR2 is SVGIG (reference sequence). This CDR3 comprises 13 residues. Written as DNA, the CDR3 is TGTGCCTGGAGTGACAGGGGGCTTTATGGCTACACCTTC. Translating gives CAWSDRGLYGYTF.

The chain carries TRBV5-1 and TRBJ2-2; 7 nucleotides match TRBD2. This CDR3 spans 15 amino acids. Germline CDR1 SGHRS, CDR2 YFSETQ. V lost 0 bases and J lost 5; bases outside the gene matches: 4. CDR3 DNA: TGCGCCAGCAGCTTGGTCGGTAGCGGGACCGGGGAGCTGTTTTTT. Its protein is CASSLVGSGTGELFF.

The CDR3 here is CASTPLAPHEQYF. In nucleotides, the CDR3 is TGTGCCAGCACCCCGCTTGCCCCCCACGAGCAGTACTTC. This chain links TRBV7-2 with TRBJ2-7; D remains ambiguous. Germline CDR1 is SGHTA and CDR2 is FQGNSA. V dropped 7 bases and J dropped 5 bases, with 15 bases sitting between them. The length of the CDR3 is 13 residues.

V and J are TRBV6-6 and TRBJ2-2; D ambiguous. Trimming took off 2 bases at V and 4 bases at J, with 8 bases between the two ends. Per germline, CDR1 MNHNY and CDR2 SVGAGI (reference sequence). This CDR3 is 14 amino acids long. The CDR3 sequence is CASSYEVFTGELFF. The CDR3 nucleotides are TGTGCCAGCAGTTACGAGGTTTTCACCGGGGAGCTGTTTTTT.

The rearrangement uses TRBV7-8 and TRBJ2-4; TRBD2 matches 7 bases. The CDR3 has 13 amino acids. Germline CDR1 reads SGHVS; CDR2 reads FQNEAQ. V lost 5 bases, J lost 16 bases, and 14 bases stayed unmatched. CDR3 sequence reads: CASSLGGTRVKYF. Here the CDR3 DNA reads TGTGCCAGCAGCCTGGGAGGGACCCGTGTGAAATACTTC.

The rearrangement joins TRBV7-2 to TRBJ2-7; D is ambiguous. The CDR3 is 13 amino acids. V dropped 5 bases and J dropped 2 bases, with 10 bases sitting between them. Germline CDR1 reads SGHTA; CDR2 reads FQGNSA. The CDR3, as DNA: TGTGCCAGCAGCAAACCCGGAACCTACGAGCAGTACTTC. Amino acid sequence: CASSKPGTYEQYF.

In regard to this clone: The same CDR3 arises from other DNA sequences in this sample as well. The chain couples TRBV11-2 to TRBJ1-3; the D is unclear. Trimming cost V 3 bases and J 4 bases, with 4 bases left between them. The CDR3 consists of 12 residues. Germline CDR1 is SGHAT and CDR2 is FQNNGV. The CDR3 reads CASSFDGNTIYF. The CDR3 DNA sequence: TGTGCCAGCAGCTTTGACGGAAACACCATATATTTT.

The CDR3 is CASSYDRKETQYF. CDR3 nucleotide sequence: TGTGCCAGCAGCTACGACCGTAAAGAGACCCAGTACTTC. The chain employs TRBV7-2 and TRBJ2-5; the D is unclear. Trimming took off 4 bases at V and 3 bases at J, with 9 bases between the two ends. The CDR3 contains 13 residues. Germline assignment: CDR1 SGHTA and CDR2 FQGNSA.

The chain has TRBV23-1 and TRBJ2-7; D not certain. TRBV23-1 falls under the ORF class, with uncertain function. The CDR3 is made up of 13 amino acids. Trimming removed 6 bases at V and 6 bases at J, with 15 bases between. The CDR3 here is CASRPIRTGEQYF. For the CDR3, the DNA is TGCGCCAGCAGACCGATCAGGACCGGCGAGCAGTACTTC.

The CDR3 sequence is CASSLTGFYGYTF. CDR3 DNA sequence: TGTGCCAGCAGCCTCACAGGGTTCTATGGCTACACCTTC. The genes are TRBV7-9 and TRBJ1-2; D is possibly TRBD1 (6 bases). The germline V and J ends were trimmed by 5 bases and 4 bases, with 11 bases remaining between them. The CDR3 is made up of 13 amino acids. Germline loops: CDR1 SEHNR, CDR2 FQNEAQ (reference sequence).

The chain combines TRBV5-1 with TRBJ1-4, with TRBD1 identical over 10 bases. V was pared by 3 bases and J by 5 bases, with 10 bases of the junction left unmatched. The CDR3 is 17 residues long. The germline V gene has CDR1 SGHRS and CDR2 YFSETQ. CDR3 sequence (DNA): TGCGCCAGCAGCTCCAATCCTAGGGGACAGGGGAATGAAAAACTGTTTTTT. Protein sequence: CASSSNPRGQGNEKLFF.

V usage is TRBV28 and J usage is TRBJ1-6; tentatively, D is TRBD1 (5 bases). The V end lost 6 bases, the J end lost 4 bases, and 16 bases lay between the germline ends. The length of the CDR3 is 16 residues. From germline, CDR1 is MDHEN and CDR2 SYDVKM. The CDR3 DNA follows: TGTGCCAGCAGCTCTCTTACCGGGGGTTATAATTCACCCCTCCACTTT. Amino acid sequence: CASSSLTGGYNSPLHF.

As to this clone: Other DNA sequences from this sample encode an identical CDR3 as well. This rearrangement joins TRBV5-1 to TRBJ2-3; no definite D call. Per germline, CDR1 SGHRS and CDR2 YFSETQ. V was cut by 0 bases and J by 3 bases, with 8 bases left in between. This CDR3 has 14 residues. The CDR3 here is CASSLGPGTDTQYF. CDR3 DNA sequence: TGCGCCAGCAGCTTGGGGCCCGGAACAGATACGCAGTATTTT. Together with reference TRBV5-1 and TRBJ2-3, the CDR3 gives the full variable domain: KAGVTQTPRYLIKTRGQQVTLSCSPISGHRSVSWYQQTPGQGLQFLFEYFSETQRNKGNFPGRFSGRQFSNSRSEMNVSTLELGDSALYLCASSLGPGTDTQYFGPGTRLTVL.

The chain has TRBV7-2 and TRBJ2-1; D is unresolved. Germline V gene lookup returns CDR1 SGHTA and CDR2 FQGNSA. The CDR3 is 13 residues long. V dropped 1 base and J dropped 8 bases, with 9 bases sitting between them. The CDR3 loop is CASSLVGADEQFF. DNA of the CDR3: TGTGCCAGCAGCTTAGTCGGAGCCGATGAGCAGTTCTTC.

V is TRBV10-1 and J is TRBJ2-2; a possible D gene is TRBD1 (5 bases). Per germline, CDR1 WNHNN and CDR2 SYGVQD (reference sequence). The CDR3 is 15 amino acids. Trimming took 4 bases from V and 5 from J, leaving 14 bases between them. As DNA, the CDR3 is TGCGCCAGCAGTGCCGGGCAGGGCAGTACCGGGGAGCTGTTTTTT. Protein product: CASSAGQGSTGELFF.

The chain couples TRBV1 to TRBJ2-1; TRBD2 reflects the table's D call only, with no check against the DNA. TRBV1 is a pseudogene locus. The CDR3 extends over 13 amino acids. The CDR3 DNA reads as TGCACCAGCAGCCAATATGCGGACAATGAGCAGTTCTTC. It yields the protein CTSSQYADNEQFF.

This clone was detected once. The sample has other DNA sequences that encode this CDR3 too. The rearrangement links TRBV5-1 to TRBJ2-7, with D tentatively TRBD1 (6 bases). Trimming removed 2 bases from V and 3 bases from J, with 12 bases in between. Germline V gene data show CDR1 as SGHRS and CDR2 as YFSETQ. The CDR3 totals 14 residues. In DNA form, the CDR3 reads TGCGCCAGCAGCTTAACCGGGACAAGCTACGAGCAGTACTTC. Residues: CASSLTGTSYEQYF.